The 29 T cell receptor beta chains below all came from one sample that was sequenced in a study of long-term antiretroviral therapy in people with HIV. Run at survey level, the immunoSEQ assay was version v3.0. Using immunoSEQ multiplex PCR, the repertoire was profiled, and TCRdb retains in-frame clones only, with some absent. The table records over 30,000 clones, more than 95% of them present only once. The specimen comprised unsorted PBMCs, sampled 6.9 years after starting antiretroviral therapy. The receptors shown here come from a young man with HIV.

The V call is TRBV9, the J call TRBJ2-7; 9 positions agree with TRBD2. Germline lookup yields CDR1 SGDLS and CDR2 YYNGEE. V lost 4 bases and J lost 4; bases outside the gene matches: 6. This CDR3 contains 14 residues. CDR3 loop: CASSYGLAGYEQYF. The CDR3 bases are TGTGCCAGCAGCTATGGCCTAGCGGGGTACGAGCAGTACTTC.

The chain links TRBV6-1 to TRBJ1-1; D not certain. The CDR3 spans 11 residues. Germline V gives CDR1 MNHNS, CDR2 SASEGT. V was shortened by 5 bases and J by 8 bases, with 9 bases between the two germline ends. CDR3 nucleotides: TGTGCCAGCAGTTTTGAAGGGGAAGCTTTCTTT. Protein sequence: CASSFEGEAFF.

The chain's CDR3 is CASSPSGGYEQYF. In DNA, the CDR3 is TGTGCCAGCAGTCCCAGCGGGGGCTACGAGCAGTACTTC. The rearrangement joins TRBV6-6 to TRBJ2-7, with 8 positions matching TRBD2. Trimming removed 5 bases from V and 3 bases from J; junction bases left unmatched: 3. The CDR3 has 13 amino acids. The germline V gene has CDR1 MNHNY and CDR2 SVGAGI (reference sequence).

This chain connects TRBV6-1 to TRBJ2-7, with 7 bases that match TRBD1. CDR3 size: 14 residues. Unmatched junction bases numbered 5, after V lost 4 bases and J lost 2 bases. Germline lookup yields CDR1 MNHNS and CDR2 SASEGT. The CDR3 nucleotides read TGTGCCAGCAGTGGGACAGGTGGCCCCTACGAGCAGTACTTC. Translated: CASSGTGGPYEQYF.

The V and J genes are TRBV5-6 and TRBJ2-5; D remains ambiguous. The CDR3 extends over 13 amino acids. The ends were cut back, 3 bases at V and 2 bases at J, with 8 bases in the middle. Germline V gene sequence: CDR1 SGHDT, CDR2 YYEEEE. CDR3 residues: CASSYGLQETQYF. The CDR3 DNA follows: TGTGCCAGCAGCTACGGGCTACAAGAGACCCAGTACTTC.

V gene TRBV5-6 combines with J gene TRBJ2-4; D is unresolved. Trimming pared 1 base from V and 8 bases from J, leaving 13 bases between. The CDR3 contains 14 residues. Per germline, CDR1 SGHDT and CDR2 YYEEEE. The CDR3 nucleotides read TGTGCCAGCAGCTTGATAGCAGGCACGGACATTCAGTACTTC. It specifies CASSLIAGTDIQYF.

The chain carries TRBV15 and TRBJ1-5; maybe TRBD1 (6 bases). Germline CDR1 LNHNV, CDR2 YYDKDF (reference sequence). The CDR3 sequence is 15 residues long. Trimming left V 3 bases short and J 7 bases short, with 16 bases between. CDR3 coding DNA: TGTGCCACCAGCAGTTATCAGGGGCTAGGCCAGCCCCAGCATTTT. Its protein is CATSSYQGLGQPQHF. Variable domain in full (rest from reference TRBV15 and TRBJ1-5): DAMVIQNPRYQVTQFGKPVTLSCSQTLNHNVMYWYQQKSSQAPKLLFHYYDKDFNNEADTPDNFQSRRPNTSFCFLDIRSPGLGDTAMYLCATSSYQGLGQPQHFGDGTRLSIL.

This chain uses TRBV7-3 with TRBJ2-2, with unresolved D. Germline V gives CDR1 SGHTA, CDR2 FQGTGA. CDR3 length: 14 amino acids. V gave up 2 bases and J gave up 4 bases, with 8 bases separating them. This chain's CDR3 is CASSLGPFTGELFF. CDR3 nucleotides: TGTGCCAGCAGCTTAGGTCCCTTCACCGGGGAGCTGTTTTTT.

The chain couples TRBV5-1 to TRBJ2-4; 11 bases are a match to TRBD2. This CDR3 has 19 residues. Germline trimming cut 4 bases from V and 0 bases from J; bases unmatched to any gene: 12. Germline V lookup: CDR1 SGHRS, CDR2 YFSETQ. The CDR3 DNA is TGCGCCAGCAGCAGGGGACTAGCGGCACTCCCTACAGCCAAAAACATTCAGTACTTC. Translating it yields CASSRGLAALPTAKNIQYF.

The chain couples TRBV4-3 to TRBJ2-3, with D possibly TRBD2 on 7 matching bases. Germline V gene data show CDR1 as LGHNA and CDR2 as YSLEER. V lost 0 bases and J 2 bases, leaving 12 bases between the germline ends. The CDR3 runs 16 residues. CDR3 DNA: TGCGCCAGCAGCCAAGAGGGAGGGGGACTCACAGATACGCAGTATTTT. Protein product: CASSQEGGGLTDTQYF.

V usage is TRBV9 and J usage is TRBJ2-3; the D gene is possibly TRBD2 (6 bases). Trimming took off 2 bases at V and 4 bases at J, with 11 bases between the two ends. The CDR3 runs to 14 residues. Germline V gene sequence: CDR1 SGDLS, CDR2 YYNGEE. The chain's CDR3 is CASSVGAGPDTQYF. CDR3 nucleotides: TGTGCCAGCAGCGTCGGGGCGGGGCCAGATACGCAGTATTTT.

The V call is TRBV19, the J call TRBJ2-5; D gene uncertain. V was shortened by 2 bases and J by 0 bases, with 7 bases between the two germline ends. Germline loops: CDR1 LNHDA, CDR2 SQIVND (reference sequence). CDR3 length: 14 amino acids. This CDR3 reads CASSITQDQETQYF. The CDR3 region has the DNA TGTGCCAGTAGTATAACGCAGGACCAAGAGACCCAGTACTTC.

V and J are TRBV5-1 and TRBJ2-7; D possibly uses TRBD1 or TRBD2 (5 bases each). CDR1 is SGHRS, CDR2 YFSETQ, per germline. Trimming took off 2 bases at V and 4 bases at J, with 7 bases between the two ends. The CDR3 runs 12 residues. CDR3 loop: CASSLGEYEQYF. CDR3 DNA sequence: TGCGCCAGCAGCTTAGGGGAGTACGAGCAGTACTTC.

The rearrangement links TRBV7-8 to TRBJ2-3; 7 bases match TRBD2. Germline CDR1 and CDR2: SGHVS and FQNEAQ. CDR3 length: 13 amino acids. Losses at the gene ends were 10 bases for V and 4 bases for J; bases not matched to a gene: 8. The CDR3 region has the DNA TGTGCCACCGGAGGCGGGAGTGCAGATACGCAGTATTTT. The encoded protein is CATGGGSADTQYF.

The CDR3 spells CASSLAVTGSASRTYEQYF. For the CDR3, the DNA is TGTGCCAGCAGCTTAGCGGTTACAGGGAGTGCCTCCCGGACCTACGAGCAGTACTTC. V gene TRBV7-8 combines with J gene TRBJ2-7; weak D call: TRBD1 (6 bases). V was clipped by 0 bases and J by 2 bases, with 23 bases between them. This CDR3 is built from 19 residues. CDR1 is SGHVS and CDR2 is FQNEAQ in the germline V gene.

This clone was recorded once. V usage is TRBV5-5 and J usage is TRBJ2-5, with 13 bases lining up with TRBD2. The CDR3 contains 17 residues. The V gene end was trimmed by 1 base and the J gene end by 5 bases; junction bases not matched to a gene: 8. The germline V gene has CDR1 SGHKS and CDR2 YYEKEE (reference sequence). Here the CDR3 DNA reads TGTGCCAGCAGCTTGTGGCGGGGACTAGCGGGAAAGGAGACCCAGTACTTC. This translates into CASSLWRGLAGKETQYF.

This chain connects TRBV2 to TRBJ2-3, with D perhaps TRBD1 (5 bases). The germline V gene has CDR1 SNHLY and CDR2 FYNNEI. V was cut by 6 bases and J by 3 bases, with 13 bases left in between. The CDR3 runs to 14 residues. The CDR3 DNA sequence: TGTGCCAGCAGGGTTGCAGGGCTAACAGATACGCAGTATTTT. It encodes CASRVAGLTDTQYF. Full variable domain (remainder filled in from reference TRBV2 and TRBJ2-3): EPEVTQTPSHQVTQMGQEVILRCVPISNHLYFYWYRQILGQKVEFLVSFYNNEISEKSEIFDDQFSVERPDGSNFTLKIRSTKLEDSAMYFCASRVAGLTDTQYFGPGTRLTVL.

This clone was detected only once. This chain connects TRBV4-1 to TRBJ1-2; a possible D gene is TRBD1 (5 bases). Germline values: CDR1 MGHRA, CDR2 YSYEKL. Trimming shortened V by 3 bases and J by 1 base, and 15 bases separated the two germline ends. The CDR3 extends over 16 amino acids. This CDR3 is CASSHQKGRNNYGYTF. DNA for the CDR3: TGCGCCAGCAGCCACCAAAAGGGACGGAATAACTATGGCTACACCTTC.

This clone was detected only once. The V call is TRBV7-2, the J call TRBJ1-1; D uncertain. Trimming stripped 5 bases from V and 5 bases from J, with 15 bases between. The germline V gene encodes CDR1 SGHTA and CDR2 FQGNSA. The CDR3 is made up of 14 amino acids. The DNA for the CDR3 is TGTGCCAGCAGCCAAGACATCATGAGGACTGAAGCTTTCTTT. Its translation is CASSQDIMRTEAFF.

This rearrangement joins TRBV29-1 to TRBJ1-1; no definite D call. CDR1 is SQVTM and CDR2 is ANQGSEA in the germline V gene. Trimming removed 0 bases at V and 1 base at J, with 9 bases between. This CDR3 region has 14 residues. CDR3 DNA sequence: TGCAGCGTTGAAGAGGGATTCGGGAACACTGAAGCTTTCTTT. Translated, it gives CSVEEGFGNTEAFF.

The V and J genes are TRBV7-9 and TRBJ1-2; D might be TRBD1 (5 bases). The CDR3 runs to 14 residues. The V gene lost 1 base and the J gene lost 8 bases, with 14 bases spanning the gap. Per the germline V gene, CDR1 is SEHNR and CDR2 is FQNEAQ (reference sequence). As DNA, the CDR3 is TGTGCCAGCAGCTTAGTGGCGAGCAGGGAGGGCTACACCTTC. Its protein product is CASSLVASREGYTF.

This clone was recorded once. The chain combines TRBV9 with TRBJ2-5; no firm D call. The CDR3 has 14 residues. The V gene lost 0 bases and the J gene lost 9 bases, with 15 bases spanning the gap. Germline values: CDR1 SGDLS, CDR2 YYNGEE. Here the CDR3 DNA reads TGTGCCAGCAGCGTAGAGGCGCAGGTATTCTCCCAGTACTTC. This gives the protein CASSVEAQVFSQYF. The full variable domain, with the rest looked up from reference TRBV9 and TRBJ2-5, is DSGVTQTPKHLITATGQRVTLRCSPRSGDLSVYWYQQSLDQGLQFLIQYYNGEERAKGNILERFSAQQFPDLHSELNLSSLELGDSALYFCASSVEAQVFSQYFGPGTRLLVL.

The chain joins TRBV18 to TRBJ1-1, with D unclear. CDR3 size: 11 residues. V shed 3 bases and J shed 5 bases, with 4 bases lying between them. Germline CDR1 and CDR2: KGHSH and LQKENI. The CDR3 here is CASSPKTEAFF. The CDR3 nucleotides are TGTGCCAGCTCACCCAAGACTGAAGCTTTCTTT.

The chain uses TRBV7-9 and TRBJ2-5; D possibly corresponds to TRBD1 (6 bases). The V end lost 7 bases, the J end lost 9 bases, and 18 bases lay between the germline ends. This CDR3 has 13 residues. Germline V gene lookup returns CDR1 SEHNR and CDR2 FQNEAQ (reference sequence). CDR3 nucleotides: TGTGCCAGCAAGAGGACAGCTAGTACGGCCCAGTACTTC. Its translation is CASKRTASTAQYF.

Note on this clone: Its ends do not fully match the called genes, so a read error is possible. The chain links TRBV5-4 to TRBJ2-2; TRBD1 or TRBD2 may be the D gene (5 bases each). Germline V CDR1 and CDR2: SGHNT, YYREEE (reference sequence). The CDR3 contains 15 residues. CDR3 DNA: TGTGCCACCAGCACGGGACGGGTGAACACCGGGGAGCTGTTTTTT. Translation: CATSTGRVNTGELFF.

The rearrangement uses TRBV7-2 and TRBJ2-7, with 11 bases identical to TRBD2. This CDR3 contains 15 residues. V shed 3 bases and J 0 bases; nucleotides not matched to a gene: 1. Looked up from germline, CDR1 is SGHTA and CDR2 is FQGNSA. The CDR3 DNA sequence: TGTGCCAGCAGCTTTACTAGCGGGAGCTCCTACGAGCAGTACTTC. Its protein product is CASSFTSGSSYEQYF.

The rearrangement uses TRBV7-8 and TRBJ1-2, with 8 positions matching TRBD1. Germline CDR1 is SGHVS and CDR2 is FQNEAQ. The CDR3 is made up of 15 amino acids. Germline trimming cut 5 bases from V and 4 bases from J; bases unmatched to any gene: 9. The CDR3 here is CASSLLPGQVYGYTF. CDR3 bases: TGTGCCAGCAGCCTACTCCCGGGACAGGTCTATGGCTACACCTTC.

CDR3 coding DNA: TGTGCCAGCAGCTTGGAAGAGACCCAGTACTTC. Translation gives CASSLEETQYF. The rearrangement links TRBV11-2 to TRBJ2-5, with D unresolved. The CDR3 contains 11 residues. V was trimmed by 3 bases and J by 3 bases, leaving 2 bases between them. Germline V gene data show CDR1 as SGHAT and CDR2 as FQNNGV.

The chain links TRBV11-2 to TRBJ2-3, with D perhaps TRBD2 (6 bases). This CDR3 has 13 amino acids. CDR1 SGHAT and CDR2 FQNNGV come from the germline V gene. Deletions cut 3 bases from V and 6 bases from J, with 10 bases between. CDR3 protein: CASSFAGFDTQYF. In DNA form, the CDR3 reads TGTGCCAGCAGCTTTGCGGGGTTTGATACGCAGTATTTT.